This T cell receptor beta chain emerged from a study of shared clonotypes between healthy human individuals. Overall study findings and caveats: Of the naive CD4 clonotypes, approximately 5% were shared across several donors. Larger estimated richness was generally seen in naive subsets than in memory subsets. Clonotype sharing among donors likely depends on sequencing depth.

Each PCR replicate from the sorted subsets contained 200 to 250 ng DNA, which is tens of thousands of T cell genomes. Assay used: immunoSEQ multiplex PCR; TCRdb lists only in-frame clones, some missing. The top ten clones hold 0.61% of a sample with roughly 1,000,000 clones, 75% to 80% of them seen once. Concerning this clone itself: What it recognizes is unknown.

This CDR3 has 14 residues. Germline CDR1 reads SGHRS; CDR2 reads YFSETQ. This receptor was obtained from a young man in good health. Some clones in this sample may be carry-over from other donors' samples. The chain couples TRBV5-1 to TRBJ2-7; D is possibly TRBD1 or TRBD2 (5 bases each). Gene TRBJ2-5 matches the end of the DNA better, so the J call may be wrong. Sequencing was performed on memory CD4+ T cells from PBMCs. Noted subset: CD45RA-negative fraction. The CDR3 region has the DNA TGCGCCAGCGCCAATTGGGGACCTGGAGAGACCCAGTACTTC. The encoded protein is CASANWGPGETQYF.